Below are 19 T cell receptor beta chains sequenced from a single sample in a study of shared clonotypes between healthy human individuals. The assay was immunoSEQ multiplex PCR, and TCRdb's table has in-frame clones only and misses some. Of a few million clones detected, approximately 92% appear once; the ten largest clones hold 0.13% to 0.15%. Sequencing input: naive CD4+ T cells sorted from blood. Stated subset: CD45RA+ positively selected. Every receptor here comes from a man aged 18 to 30 in good health.

The chain joins TRBV10-3 to TRBJ2-3; 11 positions agree with TRBD2. The CDR3 consists of 15 residues. The junction had 3 bases not matched to a gene; V was cut back by 4 bases and J by 3 bases. From germline, CDR1 is ENHRY and CDR2 SYGVKD. The CDR3 region has the DNA TGTGCCATCAGTGTACTAGCGGGAGCAACAGATACGCAGTATTTT. It specifies CAISVLAGATDTQYF.

The rearrangement links TRBV2 to TRBJ1-5, with 7 bases matching TRBD1. Germline V gene sequence: CDR1 SNHLY, CDR2 FYNNEI. Trimming took 1 base from V and 7 from J; bases not matched to a gene: 7. The CDR3 totals 15 residues. As DNA, the CDR3 is TGTGCCAGCAGTGAAGGCCCGGGACAGATCCAGCCCCAGCATTTT. It encodes CASSEGPGQIQPQHF.

The chain combines TRBV14 with TRBJ1-1; D gene ambiguous. This CDR3 is built from 14 residues. Per the germline V gene, CDR1 is SGHDN and CDR2 is FVKESK. The V gene lost 4 bases and the J gene lost 8 bases, with 17 bases spanning the gap. The CDR3 nucleotides are TGTGCCAGCAGCCCACTTCTCTTGGCCCCAGAAGCTTTCTTT. Residues: CASSPLLLAPEAFF.

V and J are TRBV9 and TRBJ1-4; D might be TRBD1 (5 bases). Germline CDR1 is SGDLS and CDR2 is YYNGEE. Trimming pared 2 bases from V and 3 bases from J, leaving 11 bases between. The CDR3 spans 15 residues. This CDR3 reads CASSVNGAPNEKLFF. CDR3 sequence (DNA): TGTGCCAGCAGCGTCAACGGGGCTCCTAATGAAAAACTGTTTTTT.

This sequence joins TRBV6-1 and TRBJ1-3; possible D gene TRBD1, 5 bases. Per germline, CDR1 MNHNS and CDR2 SASEGT. V shed 4 bases and J shed 1 base, with 11 bases lying between them. The CDR3 extends over 15 amino acids. As DNA, the CDR3 is TGTGCCAGCAGTGGCACCACAGGTTCTGGAAACACCATATATTTT. Its protein product is CASSGTTGSGNTIYF.

This chain uses TRBV9 with TRBJ2-3, with 8 nucleotides matching TRBD2. The CDR3 extends over 13 amino acids. Germline trimming cut 3 bases from V and 6 bases from J; bases unmatched to any gene: 3. Germline CDR1 is SGDLS and CDR2 is YYNGEE. The CDR3 region is CASSDSSGDTQYF. The CDR3 bases are TGTGCCAGCAGCGACTCTAGCGGGGATACGCAGTATTTT.

A word on this clone: Other nucleotide sequences in the sample specify the same CDR3. This sequence joins TRBV29-1 and TRBJ1-2; 7 bases align to TRBD1. The V gene's germline CDR1 is SQVTM and CDR2 ANQGSEA. V was pared by 4 bases and J by 2 bases, with 4 bases of the junction left unmatched. The CDR3 loop spans 13 amino acids. CDR3 sequence reads: CSVADRANYGYTF. The CDR3 DNA reads TGCAGCGTTGCAGACAGGGCGAACTATGGCTACACCTTC.

This rearrangement joins TRBV19 to TRBJ1-2, with 10 bases matching TRBD1. After removal of 6 bases from V and 3 bases from J, the junction contained 7 bases not matched to a gene. CDR1 LNHDA and CDR2 SQIVND come from the germline V gene (reference sequence). This CDR3 has 15 amino acids. CDR3 in amino acids: CASRLWTGGDYGYTF. CDR3 in DNA: TGTGCCAGTAGACTCTGGACAGGGGGAGACTATGGCTACACCTTC.

The chain carries TRBV27 and TRBJ2-6; a possible D gene is TRBD2 (6 bases). The CDR3 runs to 18 residues. Germline V gene sequence: CDR1 MNHEY, CDR2 SMNVEV (reference sequence). V was clipped by 2 bases and J by 2 bases, with 16 bases between them. CDR3 coding DNA: TGTGCCAGCAGTTTAGGGGTTACGGGGGAAACTGGGGCCAACGTCCTGACTTTC. Translation gives CASSLGVTGETGANVLTF. The variable domain in full, completed from reference TRBV27 and TRBJ2-6, reads EAQVTQNPRYLITVTGKKLTVTCSQNMNHEYMSWYRQDPGLGLRQIYYSMNVEVTDKGDVPEGYKVSRKEKRNFPLILESPSPNQTSLYFCASSLGVTGETGANVLTFGAGSRLTVL.

The chain uses TRBV6-1 and TRBJ1-6, with D perhaps TRBD1 (6 bases). Trimming removed 6 bases at V and 8 bases at J, with 14 bases between. The CDR3 contains 14 residues. Germline lookup yields CDR1 MNHNS and CDR2 SASEGT. CDR3 region: CASSETGLHSPLHF. DNA for the CDR3: TGTGCCAGCAGCGAGACAGGTTTGCATTCACCCCTCCACTTT.

The rearrangement links TRBV28 to TRBJ2-3; no definite D call. Germline lookup yields CDR1 MDHEN and CDR2 SYDVKM. The CDR3 extends over 13 amino acids. The V gene lost 5 bases and the J gene lost 1 base, with 7 bases spanning the gap. CDR3 in amino acids: CASSGQRTDTQYF. The CDR3 region has the DNA TGTGCCAGCAGTGGGCAGCGCACAGATACGCAGTATTTT.

Regarding this clone: One end of the junction is discordant with germline, which a read error may explain. V and J are TRBV6-5 and TRBJ1-1, with D possibly matching TRBD1 (5 bases). CDR3 length equals 15 residues. Germline-derived CDR1 and CDR2 are MNHEY and SVGAGI. The CDR3 spells CATSTGAQGSTEAFF. CDR3 bases: TGTGCCACCAGTACCGGGGCCCAGGGAAGTACTGAAGCTTTCTTT.

The genes are TRBV10-3 and TRBJ1-1; no clear D gene. V shed 10 bases and J shed 4 bases, with 19 bases lying between them. The germline V gene encodes CDR1 ENHRY and CDR2 SYGVKD. There are 14 residues in the CDR3. The DNA of the CDR3 is TGTGCCACGACCGCCGGGGTTCTTACCACTGAAGCTTTCTTT. Protein: CATTAGVLTTEAFF.

This clone occurred a few times. V gene TRBV30 combines with J gene TRBJ1-5; D ambiguous. The CDR3 is 14 residues long. Germline V gene lookup returns CDR1 GTSNPN and CDR2 SVGIG (reference sequence). Trimming shortened V by 0 bases and J by 3 bases, and 9 bases separated the two germline ends. CDR3 sequence (DNA): TGTGCCTGGAGTGTACTGGGAGACAATCAGCCCCAGCATTTT. Translation: CAWSVLGDNQPQHF.

Worth noting for this clone: This sample also contains other DNA sequences that code for the same CDR3. The V gene is TRBV9, the J gene TRBJ2-7; 9 bases are shared with TRBD2. V gave up 0 bases and J gave up 3 bases; unmatched junction bases: 1. CDR3 size: 14 residues. Germline V lookup: CDR1 SGDLS, CDR2 YYNGEE. CDR3 loop: CASSVGLAVYEQYF. The CDR3, as DNA: TGTGCCAGCAGCGTAGGACTAGCGGTCTACGAGCAGTACTTC.

This sequence joins TRBV11-2 and TRBJ2-5; 15 nucleotides agree with TRBD2. CDR3 length: 18 amino acids. V lost 1 base, J lost 2 bases, and 5 bases stayed unmatched. Germline CDR1 and CDR2: SGHAT and FQNNGV. CDR3 loop: CASSLASGTSGGQETQYF. In DNA form, the CDR3 reads TGTGCCAGCAGCTTAGCCTCCGGGACTAGCGGGGGGCAAGAGACCCAGTACTTC.

This chain links TRBV2 with TRBJ1-2; no firm D call. This CDR3 contains 16 residues. CDR1 and CDR2 from the germline V gene are SNHLY and FYNNEI. Trimming took 7 bases from V and 4 from J, leaving 22 bases between them. The DNA of the CDR3 is TGTGCCAGCATTAGGGTAAAAAGTCCCCGGCTCTATGGCTACACCTTC. Its protein product is CASIRVKSPRLYGYTF.

This chain connects TRBV10-1 to TRBJ2-7; D unresolved. This CDR3 contains 13 residues. Germline-derived CDR1 and CDR2 are WNHNN and SYGVQD (reference sequence). V lost 6 bases and J 0 bases, leaving 9 bases between the germline ends. The CDR3 here is CASSPSDSYEQYF. The DNA for the CDR3 is TGCGCCAGCAGCCCTTCGGACTCCTACGAGCAGTACTTC.

The rearrangement uses TRBV19 and TRBJ2-7; TRBD1 aligns across 7 bases. Germline lookup yields CDR1 LNHDA and CDR2 SQIVND (reference sequence). Trimming removed 3 bases from V and 2 bases from J; junction bases left unmatched: 4. This CDR3 spans 14 amino acids. The CDR3 region is CASSMTGRTYEQYF. The CDR3 bases are TGTGCCAGTAGTATGACAGGGCGAACCTACGAGCAGTACTTC.